This T cell receptor (beta chain) was identified in a study of blood T cell repertoires in COVID-19. V shed 4 bases and J shed 3 bases, with 6 bases lying between them. The germline gives CDR1 SGHNT, CDR2 YYREEE (reference sequence). CDR3 length: 12 residues. This clone has just a few counts. Profiled with immunoSEQ multiplex PCR; TCRdb holds only in-frame clones, not every one. The table has about 140,000 clones, around 83% seen once. The chain employs TRBV5-4 and TRBJ2-3; D gene unclear. The receptor was isolated from a woman over 75 with acute or convalescent COVID-19. Material for sequencing was peripheral blood. CDR3 bases: TGTGCCAGCAGCATCCTAACAGATACGCAGTATTTT. Translation gives CASSILTDTQYF.